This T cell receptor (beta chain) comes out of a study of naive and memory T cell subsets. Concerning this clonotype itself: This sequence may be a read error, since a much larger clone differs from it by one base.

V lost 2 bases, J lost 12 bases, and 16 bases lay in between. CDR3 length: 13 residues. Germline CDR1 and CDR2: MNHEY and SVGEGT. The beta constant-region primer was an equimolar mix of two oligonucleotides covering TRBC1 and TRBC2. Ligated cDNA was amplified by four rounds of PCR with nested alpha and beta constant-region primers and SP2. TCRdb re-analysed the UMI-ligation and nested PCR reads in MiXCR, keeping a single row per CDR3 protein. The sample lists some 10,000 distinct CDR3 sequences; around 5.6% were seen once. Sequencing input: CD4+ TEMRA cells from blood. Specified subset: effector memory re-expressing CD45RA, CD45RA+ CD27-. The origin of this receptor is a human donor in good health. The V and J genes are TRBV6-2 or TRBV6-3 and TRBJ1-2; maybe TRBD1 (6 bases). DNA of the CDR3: TGTGCCAGCAGTTACCCCCCAGGGGACGGCCACACCTTC. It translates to CASSYPPGDGHTF.